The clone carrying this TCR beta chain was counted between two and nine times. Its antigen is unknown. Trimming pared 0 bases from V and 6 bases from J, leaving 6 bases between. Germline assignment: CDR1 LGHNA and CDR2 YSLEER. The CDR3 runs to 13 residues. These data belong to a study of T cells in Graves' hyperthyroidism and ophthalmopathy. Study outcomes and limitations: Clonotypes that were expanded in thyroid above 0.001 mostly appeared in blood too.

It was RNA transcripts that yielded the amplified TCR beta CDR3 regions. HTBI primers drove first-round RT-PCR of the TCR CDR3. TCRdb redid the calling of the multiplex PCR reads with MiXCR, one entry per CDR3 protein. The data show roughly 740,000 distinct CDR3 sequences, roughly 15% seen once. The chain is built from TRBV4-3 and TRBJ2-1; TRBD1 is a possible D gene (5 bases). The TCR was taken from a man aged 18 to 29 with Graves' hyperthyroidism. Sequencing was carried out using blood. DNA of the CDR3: TGCGCCAGCAGCCAAGACAGGGCCAATGAGCAGTTCTTC. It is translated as CASSQDRANEQFF.